This TCR beta chain was profiled in a study of shared clonotypes between healthy human individuals. In the study overall: Three CD4 naive, three CD4 memory, two CD8 naive and one CD8 memory plate were used per donor.

Study results and limitations: Donor scarcity curtailed the genetic and exposure-history diversity represented herein. Among donors, clonotype sharing was expected to be affected by sequencing depth. What naive subsets generally showed was a larger estimated richness than memory subsets showed.

This table comes from immunoSEQ multiplex PCR, and its TCRdb copy is limited to in-frame clones, with some not included. The sample holds roughly 1,500,000 clones; 98% are singletons and the top ten take roughly 0.36%. To note about this clone: Its antigen is undetermined.

J lost 1 base, V lost 7 bases, and 8 bases had no gene match. CDR1 is SQVTM and CDR2 is ANQGSEA in the germline V gene. The CDR3 length is 14 residues. The sequence derives from a man aged 25-45 years in good health. V and J are TRBV29-1 and TRBJ1-1; 8 bases agree with TRBD1. Sequencing used naive CD4+ T cells sorted from blood. Subset: CD45RA+ positively selected. The CDR3 DNA reads as TGCAGCGCTCGGACAGGGAGCGCGAACACTGAAGCTTTCTTT. Its translation is CSARTGSANTEAFF.